Presented here are 9 T cell receptor beta chains from one specimen sequenced in a study of T-cell memory formation after mild COVID-19. TCRdb used MiXCR to reprocess the 5' RACE reads, holding one entry per CDR3 protein. The sample lists roughly 400,000 distinct CDR3 sequences, under 20% occurring once. The material sequenced was PBMCs or a T cell subset sorted from them (not recorded which). The receptor source for this set is a man younger than 30 who had mild COVID-19 (a few samples of this study predate the infection). Cell type and time point are not known.

This clonotype was counted ten times or more. The chain combines TRBV10-3 with TRBJ1-2, with a weak D call TRBD1 (5 bases). The CDR3 loop spans 12 amino acids. The V and J ends lost 8 bases and 8 bases respectively, with 15 bases between them. From germline, CDR1 is ENHRY and CDR2 SYGVKD. DNA of the CDR3: TGTGCCATCCGCGTTGGGGGAAGCGGCTACACCTTC. It translates to CAIRVGGSGYTF.

This clonotype was seen a few times. The CDR3 here is CASSPPGRSGYNEQFF. For the CDR3, the DNA is TGTGCCAGCTCACCCCCAGGTAGGAGCGGGTACAATGAGCAGTTCTTC. V gene TRBV18 combines with J gene TRBJ2-1; D perhaps matches TRBD2 (6 bases). This CDR3 spans 16 amino acids. V gave up 3 bases and J gave up 4 bases, with 16 bases separating them. In germline, CDR1 is KGHSH, CDR2 LQKENI.

This clonotype turned up a few times. This chain connects TRBV18 to TRBJ2-7, with TRBD2 identical over 7 bases. V was clipped by 3 bases and J by 6 bases; unmatched bases: 20. Germline CDR1 and CDR2: KGHSH and LQKENI. This CDR3 is built from 18 residues. CDR3 bases: TGTGCCAGCTCACCCCTTGGGGAGGGCCGATATACATACGGCGAGCAGTACTTC. Translating it yields CASSPLGEGRYTYGEQYF. Supplemented by reference TRBV18 and TRBJ2-7, the full variable domain reads NAGVMQNPRHLVRRRGQEARLRCSPMKGHSHVYWYRQLPEEGLKFMVYLQKENIIDESGMPKERFSAEFPKEGPSILRIQQVVRGDSAAYFCASSPLGEGRYTYGEQYFGPGTRLTVT.

J is TRBJ2-1 and V is TRBV14, with D perhaps TRBD1 or TRBD2 (5 bases each). V was trimmed by 2 bases and J by 1 base, leaving 9 bases between them. Looked up from germline, CDR1 is SGHDN and CDR2 is FVKESK. This CDR3 is 15 amino acids long. The CDR3 loop reads CASSQWGNSYNEQFF. CDR3 nucleotides: TGTGCCAGCAGCCAATGGGGGAATTCCTACAATGAGCAGTTCTTC.

This clonotype was found a few times. The chain is built from TRBV15 and TRBJ2-5; TRBD1 aligns across 10 bases. Trimming cost V 0 bases and J 4 bases; bases outside gene matches: 2. CDR3 size: 15 residues. Per the germline V gene, CDR1 is LNHNV and CDR2 is YYDKDF (reference sequence). The CDR3 is CATSRDGQGGETQYF. DNA for the CDR3: TGTGCCACCAGCAGAGATGGACAGGGGGGAGAGACCCAGTACTTC.

This clonotype was picked up a small number of times. The gene calls are TRBV6-5 and TRBJ2-1; 14 bases are a match to TRBD2. Losses at the gene ends were 6 bases for V and 6 bases for J; bases not matched to a gene: 4. Germline CDR1 MNHEY, CDR2 SVGAGI. The CDR3 totals 15 residues. This CDR3 reads CASSRLAGGFNEQFF. The DNA for the CDR3 is TGTGCCAGCAGCCGACTAGCGGGGGGGTTCAATGAGCAGTTCTTC.

This chain connects TRBV30 to TRBJ1-1; no clear D gene. The CDR3 covers 13 residues. Trimming stripped 5 bases from V and 0 bases from J, with 10 bases between. CDR1 and CDR2 from the germline V gene are GTSNPN and SVGIG (reference sequence). CDR3 amino acids: CAWHGRVNTEAFF. The CDR3 DNA follows: TGTGCCTGGCACGGACGGGTGAACACTGAAGCTTTCTTT.

This chain links TRBV5-4 with TRBJ1-2; D is ambiguous. The CDR3 consists of 11 residues. Germline V lookup: CDR1 SGHNT, CDR2 YYREEE (reference sequence). Between the trimmed V and J ends, which lost 3 bases and 7 bases, there was a span of 7 bases. This chain's CDR3 is CASSSFGGYTF. CDR3 nucleotides: TGTGCCAGCAGCTCCTTCGGTGGCTACACCTTC.

V and J are TRBV6-6 and TRBJ1-6, with TRBD1 as a possible D gene (5 bases). This CDR3 is built from 14 residues. Between the trimmed V and J ends, which lost 6 bases and 9 bases, there was a span of 15 bases. Germline V lookup: CDR1 MNHNY, CDR2 SVGAGI (reference sequence). CDR3 sequence: CASSSGTVSSPLHF. The CDR3 bases are TGTGCCAGCAGCTCCGGGACGGTTAGTTCACCCCTCCACTTT.